This T cell receptor (beta chain) originates from a study of blood T cell repertoires in COVID-19. Generated by immunoSEQ multiplex PCR, the TCRdb table keeps only in-frame clones and is missing some. The table shows about 230,000 clones, with approximately 87% occurring only once. V lost 4 bases and J 6 bases, leaving 18 bases between the germline ends. The germline V gene has CDR1 LGHDT and CDR2 YNNKEL (reference sequence). CDR3 size: 15 residues. The receptor was derived from a woman between 65 and 79 years old with active or convalescent COVID-19. V gene TRBV3-1 (or the pseudogene TRBV3-2) combines with J gene TRBJ1-2, with D tentatively TRBD1 (6 bases). Sample: peripheral blood. The CDR3 loop is CASSLWTVPGNGYTF. The CDR3 DNA sequence: TGTGCCAGCAGCCTCTGGACAGTCCCGGGGAATGGCTACACCTTC.